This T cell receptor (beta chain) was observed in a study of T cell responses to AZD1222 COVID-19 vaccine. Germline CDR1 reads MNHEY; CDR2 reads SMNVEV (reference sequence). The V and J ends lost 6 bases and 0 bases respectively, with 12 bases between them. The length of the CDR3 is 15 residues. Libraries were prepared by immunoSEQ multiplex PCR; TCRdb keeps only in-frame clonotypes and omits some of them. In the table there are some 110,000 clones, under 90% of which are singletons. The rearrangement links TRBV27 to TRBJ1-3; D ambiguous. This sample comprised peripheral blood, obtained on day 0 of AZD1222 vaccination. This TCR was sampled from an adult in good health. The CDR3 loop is CASSLTPDSGNTIYF. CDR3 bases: TGTGCCAGCAGCCTTACCCCAGACTCTGGAAACACCATATATTTT.